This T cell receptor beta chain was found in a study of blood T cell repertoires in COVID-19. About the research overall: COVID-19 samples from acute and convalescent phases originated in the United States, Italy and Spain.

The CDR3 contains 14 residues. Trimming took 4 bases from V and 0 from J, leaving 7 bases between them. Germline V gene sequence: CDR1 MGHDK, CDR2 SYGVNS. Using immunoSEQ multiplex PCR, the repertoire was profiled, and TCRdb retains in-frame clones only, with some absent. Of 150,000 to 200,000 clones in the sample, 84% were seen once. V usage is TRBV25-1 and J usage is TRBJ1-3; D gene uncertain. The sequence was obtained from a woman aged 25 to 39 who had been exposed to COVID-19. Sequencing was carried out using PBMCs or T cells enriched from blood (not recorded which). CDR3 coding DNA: TGTGCCAGCAGTGGCAGTCCCTCTGGAAACACCATATATTTT. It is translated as CASSGSPSGNTIYF. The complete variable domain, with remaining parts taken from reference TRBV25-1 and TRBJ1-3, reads EADIYQTPRYLVIGTGKKITLECSQTMGHDKMYWYQQDPGMELHLIHYSYGVNSTEKGDLSSESTVSRIRTEHFPLTLESARPSHTSQYLCASSGSPSGNTIYFGEGSWLTVV.